The rows below give T cell receptor beta chains drawn from one sample of a study of CD8 T cells in ankylosing spondylitis. TCRdb passed the 5' RACE reads through MiXCR, listing each CDR3 protein once. The data contain about 510,000 distinct CDR3 sequences, less than 6% of them singletons. Sequenced input: blood, either unsorted or a sorted T cell fraction (not recorded which). These receptors were obtained from a male donor with ankylosing spondylitis. Both conserved end residues are part of each CDR3. D genes are given only for firm matches. The size of a clone is reported for some rows only, either as once, few or many, or as a class for expanded clones.

TRBV5-1	TRBJ2-1	many	-	CASSLALSSYNEQFF	TGCGCCAGCAGCTTGGCGCTGAGCTCCTACAATGAGCAGTTCTTC
TRBV7-2	TRBJ2-5	many	-	CASSLLDSHQETQYF	TGTGCCAGCAGCCTGTTGGACAGCCACCAAGAGACCCAGTACTTC
TRBV27	TRBJ1-1	many	-	CASSLSGHAEAFF	TGTGCCAGCAGTTTGTCTGGGCACGCTGAAGCTTTCTTT
TRBV28	TRBJ2-7	few	-	CASSTRAEQYF	TGTGCCAGCAGTACCCGGGCCGAGCAGTACTTC
TRBV20-1	TRBJ1-4	-	TRBD1	CSARLAGGASNEKLFF	TGCAGTGCTAGGTTAGCAGGGGGGGCAAGTAATGAAAAACTGTTTTTT
TRBV5-1	TRBJ2-7	many	-	CASRGGNSSYEQYF	TGCGCCAGCCGGGGAGGAAACAGCTCCTACGAGCAGTACTTC
TRBV20-1	TRBJ1-2	few	TRBD1	CCASGGTGSNYGYTF	TGCTGTGCTAGTGGAGGGACAGGGTCTAACTATGGCTACACCTTC
TRBV28	TRBJ1-5	many	-	CASSFAGVGNQPQHF	TGTGCCAGCAGTTTCGCAGGGGTTGGCAATCAGCCCCAGCATTTT
TRBV7-2	TRBJ1-5	many	TRBD1	CASSLLPGTVNQPQHF	TGTGCCAGCAGCCTCCTTCCCGGGACAGTCAATCAGCCCCAGCATTTT
TRBV7-8	TRBJ2-7	-	-	CASSLVGEREQYF	TGTGCCAGCAGCTTAGTCGGGGAACGGGAGCAGTACTTC
TRBV20-1	TRBJ1-1	many	TRBD1	CSASSRTGPDTEAFF	TGCAGTGCTTCTAGTAGGACAGGGCCGGACACTGAAGCTTTCTTT
TRBV5-6	TRBJ2-2	-	TRBD1	CARGLGTGGFGELFF	TGTGCCAGGGGCCTCGGGACAGGGGGCTTCGGGGAGCTGTTTTTT
TRBV12-3/TRBV12-4	TRBJ2-1	many	TRBD2	CASSPPGTSGGPGSYNEQFF	TGTGCCAGCAGTCCCCCCGGGACTAGCGGGGGCCCTGGGTCCTACAATGAGCAGTTCTTC
TRBV4-3	TRBJ2-5	many	-	CASSQDRGEETQYF	TGCGCCAGCAGCCAGGATAGGGGAGAAGAGACCCAGTACTTC
TRBV3-1	TRBJ2-2	-	-	CASSQEGDTGELFF	TGTGCCAGCAGCCAAGAGGGTGACACCGGGGAGCTGTTTTTT
TRBV5-6	TRBJ2-3	many	-	CASSLTGTGATDTQYF	TGTGCCAGCAGCCTAACGGGGACGGGGGCAACAGATACGCAGTATTTT
TRBV7-2	TRBJ1-6	many	-	CASSLARDIYSPLHF	TGTGCCAGCAGCTTAGCCAGGGATATATATTCACCCCTCCACTTT
TRBV3-1	TRBJ1-6	many	-	CASSQSTGPDSPLHF	TGTGCCAGCAGCCAATCCACAGGGCCGGATTCACCCCTCCACTTT
TRBV6-5	TRBJ2-1	many	-	CASSYDQYNEQFF	TGTGCCAGCAGTTACGACCAATACAATGAGCAGTTCTTC
TRBV4-1	TRBJ2-7	-	-	CASSQEGGKQYF	TGCGCCAGCAGCCAAGAAGGAGGGAAGCAGTACTTC
TRBV2	TRBJ2-7	few	TRBD1	CASTGMGTASYEQYF	TGTGCCAGCACCGGAATGGGGACAGCCTCCTACGAGCAGTACTTC
TRBV20-1	TRBJ2-7	many	-	CSARDFLDEQYF	TGCAGTGCCCGGGACTTCCTAGATGAGCAGTACTTC
TRBV4-2	TRBJ2-2	few	TRBD1	CASSPGQWGQKGGELFF	TGTGCCAGCAGTCCAGGACAATGGGGACAGAAAGGCGGGGAGCTGTTTTTT
TRBV7-7	TRBJ2-5	many	TRBD2	CASSSLAGIQETQYF	TGTGCTAGCAGCTCCCTAGCGGGGATACAAGAGACCCAGTACTTC
TRBV25-1	TRBJ2-1	many	-	CASSYRETYNEQFF	TGTGCCAGCAGTTATAGGGAGACTTACAATGAGCAGTTCTTC
TRBV5-1	TRBJ2-7	many	TRBD1	CASSLTGGLGEQYF	TGCGCCAGCAGCTTGACAGGGGGCTTAGGGGAGCAGTACTTC
TRBV3-1	TRBJ1-2	many	-	CASSLGTGNRGYTF	TGTGCCAGCAGCCTCGGGACCGGCAATCGGGGCTACACCTTC
TRBV20-1	TRBJ2-7	many	TRBD1	CSAGTVSNRHEQYF	TGCAGTGCTGGGACAGTTTCGAACCGCCACGAGCAGTACTTC